The source of this TCR beta chain is a study of technical replicates of blood from a few donors. CDR3 length equals 13 residues. CDR1 and CDR2 from the germline V gene are GTSNPN and SVGIG (reference sequence). Trimming left V 3 bases short and J 2 bases short, with 10 bases between. In its sample, this clone was seen a few times. Profiling relied on immunoSEQ multiplex PCR, and the TCRdb table lists in-frame clones only, not all of them. The sample holds more than 60,000 clones; roughly 93% are singletons and the top ten take approximately 0.45%. The sequence was obtained from a human donor in good health. The sample taken for sequencing was T cells isolated from PBMCs. The V and J genes are TRBV30 and TRBJ1-1; D gene ambiguous. CDR3 in DNA: TGTGCCTGGAGAACACAGCCAAACACTGAAGCTTTCTTT. This gives the protein CAWRTQPNTEAFF.